These 30 T cell receptor beta chains share one sample of origin, sequenced in a study of CD8+ T cells in alopecia areata. The authors extracted RNA and reverse transcribed it into cDNA as the sequencing template. The protocol was immunoSEQ multiplex PCR, while the TCRdb copy is restricted to in-frame clones and leaves out a portion. This repertoire lists about 110,000 clones without singletons; roughly a fifth sits in the top ten. Sequenced sample: lesional skin. These receptors came from a C3H/HeJ mouse with alopecia areata. Mouse strain MHC haplotype: H2-k.

In the case of this clone: Mouse gene names apply. Sequencing ends 4 residues short of the CDR3 end; the germline J gene provides the rest. This chain joins TRBV19 and TRBJ2-1; TRBD1 matches 8 bases. The V and J ends lost 4 bases and 2 bases, in that order; junction bases with no gene match: 5. The CDR3 totals 15 residues. CDR1 is FNHDT, CDR2 SITEND, per germline (reference sequence). Incomplete CDR3 DNA: TGTGCCAGCAGTCCTACGGGACAGGACTATGCT. Translating it yields CASSPTGQDYA. The CDR3 in full is CASSPTGQDYAEQFF.

Note on this clone: Each gene name is a mouse one. The read ends 4 residues early relative to the CDR3; the germline J gene fills the gap. The chain employs TRBV1 and TRBJ2-3, with D perhaps TRBD1 (6 bases). The CDR3 extends over 16 amino acids. Germline values: CDR1 NSQYPW, CDR2 LRSPGD (reference sequence). V lost 4 bases, J lost 0 bases, and 14 bases lay in between. CDR3 protein: CTCSVRDKHSAETLYF. CDR3 bases read: TGCACCTGCAGTGTCCGGGACAAACATAGTGCAGAA.

This clone was counted between two and nine times. All gene names here are mouse names. The missing CDR3 end, 4 residues past where the read stops, is filled in from the germline J gene. V is TRBV13-3 and J is TRBJ2-5; TRBD2 matches 8 bases. The germline CDR1 and CDR2 sequences are NNHDY and SYVADS. J gave up 1 base and V 0 bases, and 4 bases lay outside the gene matches. The CDR3 runs to 16 residues. The covered CDR3 bases are TGTGCCAGCAGTGATGTAGGGGGGGCGGACCAAGAC. This codes for CASSDVGGADQD. The complete CDR3 reads CASSDVGGADQDTQYF. The full variable domain, in which reference TRBV13-3 and TRBJ2-5 provide the parts outside the CDR3, is EAAVTQSPRSKVAVTGGKVTLSCHQTNNHDYMYWYRQDTGHGLRLIHYSYVADSTEKGDIPDGYKASRPSQENFSLILELASLSQTAVYFCASSDVGGADQDTQYFGPGTRLLVL.

In regard to this clone: The gene names here belong to mouse. The CDR3 region is CASSSTGTGQDTQYF. The CDR3 bases that were read are TGTGCCAGCAGTTCCACCGGGACAGGGCAAGAC. The V gene is TRBV14, the J gene TRBJ2-5; the match to TRBD1 covers 9 bases. The DNA ends 4 residues before the CDR3 does, and the rest of the CDR3 is filled in from the germline J gene. After removal of 3 bases from V and 3 bases from J, the junction contained 5 bases not matched to a gene. CDR3 length: 15 residues. The V gene's germline CDR1 is SGHDT and CDR2 FRDEAV.

Turning to this clone: Gene names and germline match the mouse. The read ends 4 residues early relative to the CDR3; the germline J gene fills the gap. The chain joins TRBV1 to TRBJ1-2; D is perhaps TRBD1 (5 bases). CDR1 and CDR2 from the germline V gene are NSQYPW and LRSPGD (reference sequence). The CDR3 extends over 12 amino acids. The CDR3 region is CTCSAWGGDYTF. Partial CDR3 DNA: TGCACCTGCAGTGCATGGGGGGGC.

This clone was recorded a few times. Germline and genes: mouse. The read stops 4 residues short of the end of the CDR3; the missing end is completed from the germline J gene. The rearrangement uses TRBV1 and TRBJ2-7, with 7 bases fitting TRBD1. The J segment lost 0 bases and the V segment lost 2 bases, leaving 4 bases of the junction unmatched. This CDR3 is built from 15 residues. Germline lookup yields CDR1 NSQYPW and CDR2 LRSPGD (reference sequence). The CDR3 bases that were read are TGCACCTGCAGTGCACAGGACAGGAGCTCCTAT. Its protein product is CTCSAQDRSSY. The whole CDR3 sequence is CTCSAQDRSSYEQYF.

In regard to this clone: Mouse gene names apply. The CDR3 extends 4 residues past the end of the read, so its final part is completed from the germline J gene. V is TRBV13-3 and J is TRBJ2-2, with TRBD1 identical over 7 bases. This CDR3 has 14 residues. The ends lost 5 bases at V and 4 bases at J; junction bases unmatched: 5. Germline V gene lookup returns CDR1 NNHDY and CDR2 SYVADS. Incomplete CDR3 DNA: TGTGCCAGCAGGGTCTCAGGGGGCACCGGG. Amino acids: CASRVSGGTG. The CDR3 in full is CASRVSGGTGQLYF. The whole variable domain, filled in from reference TRBV13-3 and TRBJ2-2, reads EAAVTQSPRSKVAVTGGKVTLSCHQTNNHDYMYWYRQDTGHGLRLIHYSYVADSTEKGDIPDGYKASRPSQENFSLILELASLSQTAVYFCASRVSGGTGQLYFGEGSKLTVL.

With respect to this clone: Gene and germline names: mouse. The CDR3 end falls 4 residues outside the read, so it is completed with the germline J gene. The rearrangement joins TRBV16 to TRBJ2-5, with D unresolved. The germline CDR1 and CDR2 sequences are SGHSA and FRNQAP. Trimming removed 1 base at V and 0 bases at J, with 5 bases between. The CDR3 totals 14 residues. CDR3 bases read: TGTGCAAGCAGCTTAGTGGTTAACCAAGAC. It codes for CASSLVVNQD. The full CDR3 protein reads CASSLVVNQDTQYF. Supplemented by reference TRBV16 and TRBJ2-5, the full variable domain reads NAGVIQTPRHKVTGKGQEATLWCEPISGHSAVFWYRQTIVQGLEFLTYFRNQAPIDDSGMPKERFSAQMPNQSHSTLKIQSTQPQDSAVYLCASSLVVNQDTQYFGPGTRLLVL.

This clone was counted many times. Mouse gene names apply. From the germline J gene comes the end of the CDR3, since the read stops 4 residues before it. The chain is built from TRBV13-3 and TRBJ2-3, with 10 bases that match TRBD1. Losses at the gene ends were 5 bases for V and 2 bases for J; bases not matched to a gene: 5. Looked up from germline, CDR1 is NNHDY and CDR2 is SYVADS. CDR3 length equals 15 residues. This CDR3 reads CASRAGTGVAETLYF. The CDR3 bases that were read are TGTGCCAGCAGGGCCGGGACAGGGGTTGCAGAA.

This clone was seen a few times. Mouse germline and gene names are used. Coverage ceases 4 residues before the CDR3 finishes, and the germline J gene fills in the end. V and J are TRBV13-1 and TRBJ2-4; 7 bases align to TRBD1. The CDR3 runs 14 residues. Germline V gene lookup returns CDR1 NSHNY and CDR2 SYGAGN. The part of the CDR3 DNA that was read is TGTGCCAGCTCCCCCGGAACAGGGGAAAAC. Protein: CASSPGTGEN. The complete CDR3 reads CASSPGTGENTLYF.

This clone appeared many times. At residue 13, the TCRdb protein departs from the DNA translation, so the protein shown here was derived from the DNA itself. Genes and germline are mouse. The read falls 3 residues short of the CDR3 end, and the missing part is taken from the germline J gene. This chain uses TRBV13-3 with TRBJ1-6; D is possibly TRBD1 (5 bases). TRBJ1-6 is annotated as an ORF whose role is uncertain. V was shortened by 1 base and J by 0 bases, with 8 bases between the two germline ends. Looked up from germline, CDR1 is NNHDY and CDR2 is SYVADS. The CDR3 is 16 amino acids. The CDR3 bases that were read are TGTGCCAGCAGTGATCCCAGGGATTCCTATAATTCGCCC. It translates to CASSDPRDSYNSP. The entire CDR3 sequence reads CASSDPRDSYNSPLYF.

This clone was observed many times. Germline and genes here are mouse. The read gets to within 4 residues of the CDR3 end, and the germline J gene fills in the rest. Other nucleotide sequences from this sample produce the same CDR3. The chain joins TRBV13-3 to TRBJ2-7; the D gene is possibly TRBD2 (6 bases). The CDR3 is made up of 15 amino acids. Trimming left V 2 bases short and J 0 bases short, with 12 bases between. CDR1 and CDR2 (germline): NNHDY, SYVADS. The CDR3: CASSDWGPSSYEQYF. CDR3 DNA, as far as it was read: TGTGCCAGCAGTGACTGGGGCCCGAGCTCCTAT.

Remarks on this clone: Mouse names are used for the genes. With the read ending 4 residues before the CDR3 end, the germline J gene is used to fill in that end. The rearrangement links TRBV14 to TRBJ2-1; 7 nucleotides match TRBD1. The CDR3 is 13 amino acids. Per the germline V gene, CDR1 is SGHDT and CDR2 is FRDEAV. The CDR3 bases that were read are TGTGCCAGCAGTTTTAACAGGGGAGCT. The encoded protein is CASSFNRGA. The complete CDR3 protein is CASSFNRGAEQFF.

This clone appeared a few times. Gene names and germline match the mouse. Read sequence stops 4 residues before the CDR3 end, and the germline J gene provides the missing end. V and J are TRBV13-1 and TRBJ2-5; 10 bases are a match to TRBD2. Germline lookup yields CDR1 NSHNY and CDR2 SYGAGN. CDR3 size: 13 residues. The covered CDR3 bases are TGTGCCAGCAGGCCGGGACTGGGGGAC. Translated: CASRPGLGD. The whole CDR3 reads CASRPGLGDTQYF.

Worth noting for this clone: Mouse gene names apply. The read finishes 4 residues shy of the CDR3 end, and the germline J gene is used to complete it. This chain uses TRBV1 with TRBJ2-2; D is possibly TRBD1 (6 bases). CDR1 NSQYPW and CDR2 LRSPGD come from the germline V gene (reference sequence). This CDR3 contains 16 residues. The germline V and J ends were trimmed by 0 bases and 3 bases, with 11 bases remaining between them. CDR3 DNA (partial): TGCACCTGCAGTGCAGACCAGGGGCCGGACACCGGG. Encoded protein: CTCSADQGPDTG. The full CDR3 protein is CTCSADQGPDTGQLYF.

There are a few counts of this clone. Gene names refer to mouse genes. The missing CDR3 end, 4 residues past where the read stops, is filled in from the germline J gene. The chain is built from TRBV13-3 and TRBJ2-3; 10 bases agree with TRBD2. CDR1 and CDR2 (germline): NNHDY, SYVADS. J was trimmed by 3 bases and V by 7 bases; bases with no gene match: 8. CDR3 length: 15 amino acids. The part of the CDR3 DNA that was read is TGTGCCAGCGGCACTGGGGGGGGGAAGGCAGAA. Protein: CASGTGGGKAE. The whole CDR3 sequence reads CASGTGGGKAETLYF.

Many counts were recorded for this clone. Mouse gene names apply. The read gets to within 4 residues of the CDR3 end, and the germline J gene fills in the rest. This chain uses TRBV13-3 with TRBJ2-3; 10 nucleotides line up with TRBD2. The CDR3 is made up of 16 amino acids. In germline, CDR1 is NNHDY, CDR2 SYVADS. The ends lost 4 bases at V and 0 bases at J; junction bases unmatched: 5. The CDR3: CASSSGLGTSAETLYF. Partial CDR3 DNA: TGTGCCAGCAGTTCGGGACTGGGGACTAGTGCAGAA.

There are many counts of this clone. Mouse germline and gene names are used. The sequence runs out 4 residues before the end of the CDR3; the remainder is reconstructed from the germline J gene. The rearrangement links TRBV13-3 to TRBJ2-7, with D tentatively TRBD1 (6 bases). The germline V and J ends were trimmed by 0 bases and 0 bases, with 10 bases remaining between them. This CDR3 has 15 residues. Germline V lookup: CDR1 NNHDY, CDR2 SYVADS. This chain's CDR3 is CASSDGQESSYEQYF. The sequenced CDR3 bases are TGTGCCAGCAGTGATGGACAGGAAAGCTCCTAT.

On this clone itself: A much larger clone lies one base from this, so it may be a read error. Mouse names are used for the genes. With the read ending 4 residues before the CDR3 end, the germline J gene is used to fill in that end. The chain combines TRBV14 with TRBJ2-7, with a possible D match to TRBD1 (5 bases). In germline, CDR1 is SGHDT, CDR2 FRDEAV. The CDR3 contains 13 residues. Trimming took off 4 bases at V and 0 bases at J, with 8 bases between the two ends. The CDR3 here is CASSPTVSYEQYF. The sequenced part of the CDR3 DNA is TGTGCCAGCAGTCCGACAGTCTCCTAT.

On this clone itself: Gene names are mouse gene names. The CDR3 goes on 4 residues after the read ends, and that part is filled in from the germline J gene. V usage is TRBV13-3 and J usage is TRBJ2-7, with TRBD2 matching 10 bases. Germline CDR1 NNHDY, CDR2 SYVADS. This CDR3 comprises 14 residues. CDR3 DNA, as far as it was read: TGTGCCAGCAGCTACGGACTGGGGGAATAT. Amino acids: CASSYGLGEY. The complete CDR3 sequence is CASSYGLGEYEQYF.

There are a few counts of this clone. Mouse gene names and germline throughout. The read is 4 residues too short to cover the CDR3 end, so that end is filled in from the germline J gene. The chain joins TRBV13-3 to TRBJ1-2; D perhaps matches TRBD1 (5 bases). Trimming shortened V by 6 bases and J by 3 bases, and 12 bases separated the two germline ends. Per germline, CDR1 NNHDY and CDR2 SYVADS. The length of the CDR3 is 13 residues. The sequenced CDR3 bases are TGTGCCAGCACTCCAGGGATGGACTCC. Translated, it gives CASTPGMDS. The complete CDR3 sequence is CASTPGMDSDYTF.

This clone was recorded at least ten times. All gene names here are mouse names. The CDR3 is cut off 4 residues early in the read; its end comes from the germline J gene. This chain links TRBV13-3 with TRBJ2-1, with 7 bases matching TRBD1. There are 13 residues in the CDR3. Germline CDR1 and CDR2: NNHDY and SYVADS. CDR3 in amino acids: CASSDDRGAEQFF. The sequenced CDR3 bases are TGTGCCAGCAGTGATGACAGGGGCGCT.

With regard to this clone: The germline and genes are mouse ones. The observed sequence ends 4 residues before the CDR3 terminus, with the missing tail filled in from the germline J gene. The chain uses TRBV13-3 and TRBJ1-1; TRBD1 is a possible D gene (5 bases). The CDR3 runs 15 residues. CDR1 is NNHDY, CDR2 SYVADS, per germline. The ends were cut back, 2 bases at V and 0 bases at J, with 11 bases in the middle. The DNA read from the CDR3 is TGTGCCAGCAGTGAGTCGGGACTACCAAACACA. It encodes CASSESGLPNT. In full, the CDR3 is CASSESGLPNTEVFF.

This clone showed up just a few times. Genes here carry mouse names. The CDR3 end falls 4 residues outside the read, so it is completed with the germline J gene. The rearrangement links TRBV31 to TRBJ2-1; TRBD2 matches at 7 bases. The germline gives CDR1 GKSSPN, CDR2 SITVG. This CDR3 is built from 13 residues. Trimming removed 1 base from V and 6 bases from J; junction bases left unmatched: 3. Incomplete CDR3 DNA: TGTGCCTGGAGTCCCCGGGACTGTGCT. This gives the protein CAWSPRDCA. The whole CDR3 is CAWSPRDCAEQFF.

This clone was counted many times. The gene symbols are mouse symbols. The sequenced part of the CDR3 DNA is TGCACCTGCAGTGAGGGACAGTTTGCT. Its translation: CTCSEGQFA. The whole CDR3 sequence reads CTCSEGQFAEQFF. This chain uses TRBV1 with TRBJ2-1, with 7 bases identical to TRBD1. The read ends 4 residues shy of where the CDR3 ends; the end is completed using the germline J gene. CDR1 is NSQYPW, CDR2 LRSPGD, per germline (reference sequence). This CDR3 region has 13 residues. V shed 4 bases, J shed 6 bases, and the junction held 3 bases outside the gene matches.

The table lists this clone with a few counts. The TCRdb protein and the DNA translation do not line up at residue 13; the protein shown here was made by translating the DNA. Mouse gene names apply. From the germline J gene comes the end of the CDR3, since the read stops 3 residues before it. This rearrangement joins TRBV1 to TRBJ1-6; D call uncertain. TRBJ1-6 is given ORF status, its function remaining uncertain. The germline CDR1 and CDR2 sequences are NSQYPW and LRSPGD (reference sequence). The CDR3 covers 16 residues. Trimming removed 3 bases at V and 0 bases at J, with 9 bases between. The DNA read from the CDR3 is TGCACCTGCAGTGCCTCTACAAATTCCTATAATTCGCCC. Protein sequence: CTCSASTNSYNSP. The whole CDR3 protein reads CTCSASTNSYNSPLYF.

Points on this clone: All gene names here are mouse names. The read is 4 residues too short to cover the CDR3 end, so that end is filled in from the germline J gene. The V gene is TRBV13-3, the J gene TRBJ1-4; 11 bases line up with TRBD1. The CDR3 is made up of 15 amino acids. Per germline, CDR1 NNHDY and CDR2 SYVADS. The covered CDR3 bases are TGTGCCAGCAGTGACCGGGACAGGGGGATCGAA. It encodes CASSDRDRGIE. The CDR3 as a whole reads CASSDRDRGIERLFF.

This clone was seen a few times. Gene and germline names: mouse. The CDR3 extends 4 residues past the end of the read, so its final part is completed from the germline J gene. The same CDR3 arises from other DNA sequences in this sample as well. The genes are TRBV1 and TRBJ2-1; 8 nucleotides agree with TRBD1. This CDR3 is built from 16 residues. Germline CDR1 is NSQYPW and CDR2 is LRSPGD (reference sequence). The V segment lost 1 base and the J segment 1 base; nucleotides outside the gene matches: 3. CDR3 DNA, as far as it was read: TGCACCTGCAGTGCAGTCGGGACAGGAAACTATGCT. Amino acid sequence: CTCSAVGTGNYA. The full-length CDR3 reads as CTCSAVGTGNYAEQFF.

Remarks on this clone: Genes here carry mouse names. With the read ending 4 residues before the CDR3 end, the germline J gene is used to fill in that end. This chain links TRBV13-3 with TRBJ1-4; 8 nucleotides align to TRBD1. The CDR3 runs to 16 residues. Germline V gene lookup returns CDR1 NNHDY and CDR2 SYVADS. J lost 3 bases, V lost 1 base, and 5 bases had no gene match. CDR3 bases read: TGTGCCAGCAGTGATATGACAGGGGAGGCCAACGAA. This sequence encodes CASSDMTGEANE. The whole CDR3 sequence is CASSDMTGEANERLFF.

About this clone: The protein recorded in TCRdb does not match the translated DNA at residue 9; the protein presented here comes from translating the DNA. The germline and genes are mouse ones. The CDR3 extends 3 residues past the end of the read, so its final part is completed from the germline J gene. This chain uses TRBV1 with TRBJ1-6; D possibly corresponds to TRBD1 (5 bases). TRBJ1-6 is an ORF, and what it does is uncertain. From germline, CDR1 is NSQYPW and CDR2 LRSPGD (reference sequence). The length of the CDR3 is 12 residues. Trimming pared 5 bases from V and 10 bases from J, leaving 9 bases between. The part of the CDR3 DNA that was read is TGCACCTGCAGTCCTGGGGGATCGCCC. Translation: CTCSPGGSP. The complete CDR3 protein is CTCSPGGSPLYF.